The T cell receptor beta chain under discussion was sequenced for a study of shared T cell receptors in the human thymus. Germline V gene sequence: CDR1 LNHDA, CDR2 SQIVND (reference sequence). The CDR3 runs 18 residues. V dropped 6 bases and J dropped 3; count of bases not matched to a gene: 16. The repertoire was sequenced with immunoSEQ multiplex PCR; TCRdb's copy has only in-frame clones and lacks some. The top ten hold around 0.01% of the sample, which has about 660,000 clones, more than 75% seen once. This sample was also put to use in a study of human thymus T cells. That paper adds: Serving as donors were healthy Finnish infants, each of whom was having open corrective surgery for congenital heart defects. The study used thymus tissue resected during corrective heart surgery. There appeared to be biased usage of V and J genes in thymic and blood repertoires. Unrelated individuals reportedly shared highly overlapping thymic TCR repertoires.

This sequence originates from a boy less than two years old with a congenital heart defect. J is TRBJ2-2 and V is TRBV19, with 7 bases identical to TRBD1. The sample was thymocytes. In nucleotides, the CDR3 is TGTGCCAGTAGGGAACCCGGAAAGGGGGCGCCCCACACCGGGGAGCTGTTTTTT. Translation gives CASREPGKGAPHTGELFF.